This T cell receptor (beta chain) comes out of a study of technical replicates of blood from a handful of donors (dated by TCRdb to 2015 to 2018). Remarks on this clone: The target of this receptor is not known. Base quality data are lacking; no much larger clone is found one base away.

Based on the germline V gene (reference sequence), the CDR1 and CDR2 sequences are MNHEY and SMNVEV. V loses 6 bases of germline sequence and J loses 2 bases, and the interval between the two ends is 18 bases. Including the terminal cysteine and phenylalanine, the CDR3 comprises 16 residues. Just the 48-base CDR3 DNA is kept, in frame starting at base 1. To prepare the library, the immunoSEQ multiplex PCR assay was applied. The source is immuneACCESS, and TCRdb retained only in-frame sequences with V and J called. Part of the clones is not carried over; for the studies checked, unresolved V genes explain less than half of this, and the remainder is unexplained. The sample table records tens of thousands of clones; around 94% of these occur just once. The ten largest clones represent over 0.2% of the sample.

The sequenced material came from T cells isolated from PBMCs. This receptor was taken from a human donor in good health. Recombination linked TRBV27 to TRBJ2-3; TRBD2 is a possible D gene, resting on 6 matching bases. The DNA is TGTGCCAGCAGCCTCAGACCGGGACTCCCCACAGATACGCAGTATTTT. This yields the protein CASSLRPGLPTDTQYF.